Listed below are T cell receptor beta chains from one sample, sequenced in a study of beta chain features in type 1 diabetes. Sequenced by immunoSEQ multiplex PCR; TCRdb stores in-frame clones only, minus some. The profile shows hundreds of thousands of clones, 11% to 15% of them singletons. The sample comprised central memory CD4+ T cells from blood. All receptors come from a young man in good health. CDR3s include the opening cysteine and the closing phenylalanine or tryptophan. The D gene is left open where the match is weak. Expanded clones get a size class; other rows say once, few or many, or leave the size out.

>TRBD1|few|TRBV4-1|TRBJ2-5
TGCGCCAGCAGCCGCCCGACAGGGGCGGAGACCCAGTACTTC
CASSRPTGAETQYF
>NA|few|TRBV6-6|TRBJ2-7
TGTGCCAGCGGACGCGGGCCCCCCTACGAGCAGTACTTC
CASGRGPPYEQYF
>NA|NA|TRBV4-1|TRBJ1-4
TGCGCCAGCAGCCAGGCAGAGACAACTAATGAAAAACTGTTTTTT
CASSQAETTNEKLFF
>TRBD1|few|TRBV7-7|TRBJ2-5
TGTGCTAGCAGCCTGGACAGGGGAGAGACCCAGTACTTC
CASSLDRGETQYF
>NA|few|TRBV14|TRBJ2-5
TGTGCCAGCAGCCAAGAAAGGTCGGGCTATAGGACCCAGTACTTC
CASSQERSGYRTQYF
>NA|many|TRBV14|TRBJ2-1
TGTGCCAGCAGCGTGATATACAATGAGCAGTTCTTC
CASSVIYNEQFF
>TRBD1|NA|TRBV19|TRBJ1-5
TGTGCCAGTAGTATCTCTGCCCCGTCACCGAGGGGGCGAGTTCGGATGAAAGCCCAGCATTTT
CASSISAPSPRGRVRMKAQHF
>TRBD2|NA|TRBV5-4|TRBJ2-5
TGTGCCAGCAGCCCCTCAGCTAGCGGGGGAGGGGAGACCCAGTACTTC
CASSPSASGGGETQYF
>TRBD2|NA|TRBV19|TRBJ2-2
TGTGCCAGTAGTATAGCAGCGGGAGGCACCGGGGAGCTGTTTTTT
CASSIAAGGTGELFF
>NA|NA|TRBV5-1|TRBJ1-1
TGCGCCAGCACCCGGGACGCCCTTGGAAGGAGAGCTTTCTTT
CASTRDALGRRAFF
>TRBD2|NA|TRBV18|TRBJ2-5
TGTGCCAGCTCACGGACTAGCGGGTTCCAAGAGACCCAGTACTTC
CASSRTSGFQETQYF
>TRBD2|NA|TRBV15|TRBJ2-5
TGTGCCACCTCCCGGGGGGGCCGAATAGAGACCCAGTACTTC
CATSRGGRIETQYF
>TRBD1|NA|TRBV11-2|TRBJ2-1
TGTGCCAGCAGCACACTGCGGACAGGACCCAATGAGCAGTTCTTC
CASSTLRTGPNEQFF
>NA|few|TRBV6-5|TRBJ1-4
TGTGCCAGCAGGGGGGGAGTTAATGAAAAACTGTTTTTT
CASRGGVNEKLFF
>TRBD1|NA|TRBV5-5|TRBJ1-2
TGTGCCAGCAGCATCGACAGGGGCGGCTACACCTTC
CASSIDRGGYTF
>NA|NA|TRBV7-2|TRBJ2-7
TGTGCCAGCAGCTTAAACAACCACCACGAGCAGTACTTC
CASSLNNHHEQYF
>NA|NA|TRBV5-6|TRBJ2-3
TGTGCCAGCAGCCACGGGACTGCAACAGATACGCAGTATTTT
CASSHGTATDTQYF
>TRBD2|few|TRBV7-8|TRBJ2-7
TGTGCCAGCAGCTTAATCCAGCGGGGTTACGAGCAGTACTTC
CASSLIQRGYEQYF
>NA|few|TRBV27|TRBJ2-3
TGTGCCAGCAGGGGTGCTGTAGATACGCAGTATTTT
CASRGAVDTQYF
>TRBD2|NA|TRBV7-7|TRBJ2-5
TGTGCCAGCAGCTCTGGGACTAGCCGATCGCAAGAGACCCAGTACTTC
CASSSGTSRSQETQYF
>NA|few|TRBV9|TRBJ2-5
TGTGCCAGCCAGACAGGGAGGAGTGGGGAGACCCAGTACTTC
CASQTGRSGETQYF
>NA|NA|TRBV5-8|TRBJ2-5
TGTGCCAGCAGCCCACAACAAGAGACCCAGTACTTC
CASSPQQETQYF
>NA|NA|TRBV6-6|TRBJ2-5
TGTGCCAGCAGTAACGGACAGGGAGGGGAGACCCAGTACTTC
CASSNGQGGETQYF
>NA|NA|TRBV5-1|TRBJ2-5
TGCGCCAGCAGCTTAGACAGGCTGGAGACCCAGTACTTC
CASSLDRLETQYF
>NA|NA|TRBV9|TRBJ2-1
TGTGCCAGCAGCGTAGCTGTGGGCCCGATGATGCAGTTCTTC
CASSVAVGPMMQFF
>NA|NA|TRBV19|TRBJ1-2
TGTGCCAGTAGTATATATCGGGGCGGCTACACCTTC
CASSIYRGGYTF
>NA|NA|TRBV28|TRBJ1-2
TGTGCCAGCGCCCAGGTCTATGGCTACACCTTC
CASAQVYGYTF
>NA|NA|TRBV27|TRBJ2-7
TGTGCCAGCAGTCCCCGGACACTCTCCTACGAGCAGTACTTC
CASSPRTLSYEQYF
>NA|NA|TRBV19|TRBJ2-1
TGTGCCAGTAGGCCGGGACTCAGCTCCTACAATGAGCAGTTCTTC
CASRPGLSSYNEQFF
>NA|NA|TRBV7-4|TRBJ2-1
TGTGCCAGCAGTACATTAGCGGCCAATGAGCAGTTCTTC
CASSTLAANEQFF
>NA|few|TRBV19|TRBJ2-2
TGTGCCAGTAGTCCAAGGACAGGGAGGGGCGGGGAGCTGTTTTTT
CASSPRTGRGGELFF
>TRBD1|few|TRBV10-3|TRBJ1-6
TGTGCCATCAGTGAGAGGACAGGGATGGATTCACCCCTCCACTTT
CAISERTGMDSPLHF
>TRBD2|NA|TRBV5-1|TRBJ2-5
TGCGCCAGCAGGACTAGCGGACCGCCTAGAGAGACCCAGTACTTC
CASRTSGPPRETQYF
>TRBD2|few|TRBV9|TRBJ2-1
TGTGCCAGCAGCCCCCGGAAGACTAGCGGGAGCTCCTACAATGAGCAGTTCTTC
CASSPRKTSGSSYNEQFF
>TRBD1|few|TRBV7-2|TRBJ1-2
TGTGCCAGCAGCTTAGTGGGACAGGGGATGGGAGTCCATGGCTACACCTTC
CASSLVGQGMGVHGYTF
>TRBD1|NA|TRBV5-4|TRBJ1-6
TGTGCCAGCAGCTTGGAAAAGACAGGGGCCTCACCCCTCCACTTT
CASSLEKTGASPLHF
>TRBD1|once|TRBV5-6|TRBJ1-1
TGTGCCAGCAGCTTGTTAGGGGGCGAAGGGAAGAACACTGAAGCTTTCTTT
CASSLLGGEGKNTEAFF
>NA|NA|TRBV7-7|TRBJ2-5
TGTGCCAGCAGCTTAGGTGGGGACCAAGAGACCCAGTACTTC
CASSLGGDQETQYF
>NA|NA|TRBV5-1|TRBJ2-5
TGCGCCAGCAGCAGAGAGCAGACCCAAGAGACCCAGTACTTC
CASSREQTQETQYF
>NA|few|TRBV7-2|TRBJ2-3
TGTGCCAGCAGCTCGGTCGTGGGGTCGAGGATGTTATCCGTGGATACGCAGTATTTT
CASSSVVGSRMLSVDTQYF
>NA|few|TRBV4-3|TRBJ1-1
TGCGCCAGCAGCCCGCAGGGCAACACTGAAGCTTTCTTT
CASSPQGNTEAFF
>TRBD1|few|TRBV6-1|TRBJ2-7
TGTGCCAGCAGTGAGGACAGGGCGGGTTCCTACGAGCAGTACTTC
CASSEDRAGSYEQYF
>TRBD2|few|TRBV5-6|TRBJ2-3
TGTGCCACGGGACTAGCAGAAAGGACAGATACGCAGTATTTT
CATGLAERTDTQYF
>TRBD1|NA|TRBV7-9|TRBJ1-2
TGTGCCAGCAGCTCCAGGGGGGATGGCTACACCTTC
CASSSRGDGYTF
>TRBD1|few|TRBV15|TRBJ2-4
TGTGCCACCAGCAGAGAGGGACGAGGGACAGGGCTAGACATTCAGTACTTC
CATSREGRGTGLDIQYF
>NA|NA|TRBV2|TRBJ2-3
TGTGCCAGCAGGACATCTAGCACAGATACGCAGTATTTT
CASRTSSTDTQYF
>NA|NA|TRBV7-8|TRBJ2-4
TGTGCCAGCAGTTCTGGGGTAGCCAAAAACATTCAGTACTTC
CASSSGVAKNIQYF
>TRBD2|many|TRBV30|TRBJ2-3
TGTGCCTGGAGTGTGGCGGGAGGGGCAGATACGCAGTATTTT
CAWSVAGGADTQYF
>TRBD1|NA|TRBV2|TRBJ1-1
TGTGCCAGCACTCTGACAGGGGTGAACACTGAAGCTTTCTTT
CASTLTGVNTEAFF
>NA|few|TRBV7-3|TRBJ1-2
TGTGCCAGCAGCTTAACAGGGTACTATGGCTACACCTTC
CASSLTGYYGYTF
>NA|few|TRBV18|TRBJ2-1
TGTGCCAGCTCACCGCAGAGCCCCTACAATGAGCAGTTCTTC
CASSPQSPYNEQFF
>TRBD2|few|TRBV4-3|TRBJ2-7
TGCGCCAGCAGCCAAGGAGGCGGGGGAGTATACGAGCAGTACTTC
CASSQGGGGVYEQYF
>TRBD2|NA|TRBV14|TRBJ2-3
TGTGCCAGCAGCGATAGCGGGGCCGTCACAGATACGCAGTATTTT
CASSDSGAVTDTQYF
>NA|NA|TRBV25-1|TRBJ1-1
TGTGCCAGCAGTGACCCATACAAAGCTTTCTTT
CASSDPYKAFF